Sequencing of this TCR beta chain was carried out in a study of human T cells and chemical hapten exposure. In the study overall: Alopecia areata, totalis and universalis patients, mostly female, were included.

Time point meaning: pre-sensitization, week 0. The treatment is: therapeutic diphenylcyclopropenone sensitization with weekly scalp DPC. Blood was drawn before each patch test was applied. The V and J ends lost 0 bases and 7 bases, in that order; junction bases with no gene match: 12. The CDR3 is made up of 18 amino acids. Germline assignment: CDR1 LGHNA and CDR2 YSLEER. This clonotype was counted many times. Attachment of unique molecular identifiers to individual cDNA molecules was performed in the library. One entry per CDR3 protein, called by TCRdb with MiXCR from the RACE reads. The sample contains roughly 81,000 distinct CDR3 sequences, over 6.5% of which appear only once.

This specimen was whole blood, taken in connection with sensitization to the hapten diphenylcyclopropenone (DPC). The rearrangement links TRBV4-3 to TRBJ2-1; 10 bases are a match to TRBD2. This TCR was sampled from a man between 40 and 49 years old with alopecia areata. Some clones in this sample may be carry-over from other donors' samples. This CDR3 reads CASSQDLGLAGESNEQFF. CDR3 sequence (DNA): TGCGCCAGCAGCCAAGATCTCGGCCTAGCGGGAGAAAGTAATGAGCAGTTCTTC.